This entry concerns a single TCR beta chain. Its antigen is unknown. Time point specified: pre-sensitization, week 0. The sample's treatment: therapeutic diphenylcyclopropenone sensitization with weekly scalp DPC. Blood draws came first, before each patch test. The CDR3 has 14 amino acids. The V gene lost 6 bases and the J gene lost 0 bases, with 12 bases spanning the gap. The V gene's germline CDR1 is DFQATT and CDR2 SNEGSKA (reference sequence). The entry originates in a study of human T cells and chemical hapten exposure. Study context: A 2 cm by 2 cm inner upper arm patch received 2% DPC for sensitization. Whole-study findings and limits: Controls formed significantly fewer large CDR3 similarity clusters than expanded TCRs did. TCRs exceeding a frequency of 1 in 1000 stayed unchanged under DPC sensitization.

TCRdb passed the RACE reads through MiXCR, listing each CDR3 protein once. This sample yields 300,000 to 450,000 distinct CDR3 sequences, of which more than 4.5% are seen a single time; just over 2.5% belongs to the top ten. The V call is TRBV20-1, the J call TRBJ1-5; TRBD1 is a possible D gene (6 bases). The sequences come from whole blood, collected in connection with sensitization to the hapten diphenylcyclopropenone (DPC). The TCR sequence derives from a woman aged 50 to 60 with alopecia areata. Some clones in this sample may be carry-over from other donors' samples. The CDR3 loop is CSAYKGVSNQPQHF. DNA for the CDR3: TGCAGTGCCTATAAGGGGGTTAGCAATCAGCCCCAGCATTTT.